This TCR beta chain was documented in a study of T-cell memory formation after mild COVID-19. From germline, CDR1 is GTSNPN and CDR2 SVGIG (reference sequence). This CDR3 is built from 13 residues. V was pared by 0 bases and J by 4 bases, with 9 bases between. One entry per CDR3 protein, called by TCRdb with MiXCR from the 5' RACE reads. The data hold approximately 570,000 distinct CDR3 sequences, with approximately 18% observed a single time. The TCR was taken from an adult woman who had mild COVID-19 (a few samples of this study predate the infection). Cell type and time point are not known. The chain employs TRBV30 and TRBJ1-2, with D possibly matching TRBD1 (5 bases). Specimen: PBMCs or a T cell subset sorted from them (not recorded which). The CDR3 DNA follows: TGTGCCTGGAGTGTCGGGGGATCCTATGGCTACACCTTC. This gives the protein CAWSVGGSYGYTF.